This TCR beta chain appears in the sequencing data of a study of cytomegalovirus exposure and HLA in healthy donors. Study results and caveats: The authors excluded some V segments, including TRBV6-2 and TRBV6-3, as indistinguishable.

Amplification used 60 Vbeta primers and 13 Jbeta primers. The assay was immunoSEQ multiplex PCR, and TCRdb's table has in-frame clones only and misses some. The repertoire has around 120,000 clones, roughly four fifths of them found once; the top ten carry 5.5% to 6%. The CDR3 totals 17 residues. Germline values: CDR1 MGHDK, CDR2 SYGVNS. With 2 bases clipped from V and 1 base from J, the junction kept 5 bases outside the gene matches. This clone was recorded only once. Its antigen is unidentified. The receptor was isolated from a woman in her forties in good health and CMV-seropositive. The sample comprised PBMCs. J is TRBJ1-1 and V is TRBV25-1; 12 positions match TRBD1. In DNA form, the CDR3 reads TGTGCCAGCAGTGAAAGAGGGACAGGGGGCAGGAACACTGAAGCTTTCTTT. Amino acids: CASSERGTGGRNTEAFF.